This TCR beta chain stems from a study of blood T cell repertoires in COVID-19. Study-wide background: The analysed material was cDNA or gDNA that came from T cells, B-cell-depleted T cells, or PBMCs.

Concerning this clone itself: Because the CDR3's place on the DNA is in doubt, the DNA is left out and the CDR3 is given as listed by TCRdb.

Libraries were prepared by immunoSEQ multiplex PCR; TCRdb keeps only in-frame clonotypes and omits some of them. The data hold some 37,000 clones, with 65% to 85% observed a single time. This receptor was taken from a man older than 75 with active or convalescent COVID-19. The sequenced material came from peripheral blood.

The CDR3 sequence: CVRSWLVGQGTMNTEAFF. V is TRBV7-5 and J is TRBJ1-1; the listed D gene, TRBD1, was not tested against the DNA. TRBV7-5 is flagged as a pseudogene. A total of 18 residues make up the CDR3, ends included.